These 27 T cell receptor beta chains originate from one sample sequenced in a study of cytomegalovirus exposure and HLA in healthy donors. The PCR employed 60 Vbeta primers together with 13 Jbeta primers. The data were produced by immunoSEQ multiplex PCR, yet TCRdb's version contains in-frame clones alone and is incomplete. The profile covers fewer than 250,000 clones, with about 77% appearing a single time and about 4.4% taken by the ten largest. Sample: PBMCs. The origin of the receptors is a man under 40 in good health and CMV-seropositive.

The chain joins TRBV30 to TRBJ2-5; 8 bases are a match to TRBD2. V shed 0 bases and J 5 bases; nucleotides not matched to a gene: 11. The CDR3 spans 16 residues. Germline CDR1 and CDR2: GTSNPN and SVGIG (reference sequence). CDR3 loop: CAWSVGSGRAVETQYF. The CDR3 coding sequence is TGTGCCTGGAGTGTAGGATCCGGGAGGGCCGTGGAGACCCAGTACTTC.

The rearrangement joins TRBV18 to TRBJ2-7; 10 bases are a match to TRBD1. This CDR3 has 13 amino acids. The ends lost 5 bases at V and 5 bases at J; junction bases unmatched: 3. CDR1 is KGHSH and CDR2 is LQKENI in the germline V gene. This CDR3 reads CASSAGTGDEQYF. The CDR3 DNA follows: TGTGCCAGCTCAGCCGGGACAGGGGACGAGCAGTACTTC.

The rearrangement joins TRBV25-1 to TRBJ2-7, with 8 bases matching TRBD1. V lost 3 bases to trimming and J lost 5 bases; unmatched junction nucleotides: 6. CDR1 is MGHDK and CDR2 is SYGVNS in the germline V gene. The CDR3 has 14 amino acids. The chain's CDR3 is CASSESGGFNEQYF. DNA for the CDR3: TGTGCCAGCAGTGAGTCAGGGGGCTTTAACGAGCAGTACTTC.

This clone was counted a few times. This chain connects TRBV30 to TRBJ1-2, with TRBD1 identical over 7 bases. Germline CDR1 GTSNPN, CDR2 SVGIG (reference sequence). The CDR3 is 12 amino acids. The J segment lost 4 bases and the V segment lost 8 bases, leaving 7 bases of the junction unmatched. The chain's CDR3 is CASTGVRYGYTF. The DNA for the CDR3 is TGTGCCAGCACAGGGGTTCGCTATGGCTACACCTTC.

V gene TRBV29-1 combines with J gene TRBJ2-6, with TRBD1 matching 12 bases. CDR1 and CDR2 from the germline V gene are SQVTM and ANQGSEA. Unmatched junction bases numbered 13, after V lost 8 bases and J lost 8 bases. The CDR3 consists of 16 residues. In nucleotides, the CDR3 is TGCAGCCTTTACGCAGGCCGGGACAGGGGGCCCAACGTCCTGACTTTC. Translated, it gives CSLYAGRDRGPNVLTF.

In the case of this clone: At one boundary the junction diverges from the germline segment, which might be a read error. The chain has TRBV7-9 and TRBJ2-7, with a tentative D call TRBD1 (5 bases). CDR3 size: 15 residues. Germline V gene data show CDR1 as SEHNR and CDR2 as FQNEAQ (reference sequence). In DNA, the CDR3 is TGTTCCAGCAGCAAAAGTAGGGAAAGGGGATACGAGCAGTACTTC. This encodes CSSSKSRERGYEQYF. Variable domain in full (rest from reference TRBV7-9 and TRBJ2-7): DTGVSQNPRHKITKRGQNVTFRCDPISEHNRLYWYRQTLGQGPEFLTYFQNEAQLEKSRLLSDRFSAERPKGSFSTLEIQRTEQGDSAMYLCSSSKSRERGYEQYFGPGTRLTVT.

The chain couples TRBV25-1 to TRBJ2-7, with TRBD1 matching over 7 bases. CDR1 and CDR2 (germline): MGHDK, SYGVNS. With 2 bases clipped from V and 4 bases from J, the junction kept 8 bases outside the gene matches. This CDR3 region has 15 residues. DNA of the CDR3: TGTGCCAGCAGTGAACCGGGGACAGCGCTTTACGAGCAGTACTTC. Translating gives CASSEPGTALYEQYF.

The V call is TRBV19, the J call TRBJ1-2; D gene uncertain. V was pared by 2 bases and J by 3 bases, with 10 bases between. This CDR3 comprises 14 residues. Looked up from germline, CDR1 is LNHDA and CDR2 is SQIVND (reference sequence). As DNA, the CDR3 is TGTGCCAGTAGTATACCGAACGGAGACTATGGCTACACCTTC. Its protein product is CASSIPNGDYGYTF.

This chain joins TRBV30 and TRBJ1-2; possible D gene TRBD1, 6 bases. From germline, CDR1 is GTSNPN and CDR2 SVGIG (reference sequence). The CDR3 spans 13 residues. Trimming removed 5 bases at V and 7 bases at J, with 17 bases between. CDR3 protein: CAWWVGGAPGYTF. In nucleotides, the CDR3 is TGTGCCTGGTGGGTGGGGGGGGCGCCTGGCTACACCTTC. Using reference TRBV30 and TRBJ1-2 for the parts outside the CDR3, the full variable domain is SQTIHQWPATLVQPVGSPLSLECTVEGTSNPNLYWYRQAAGRGLQLLFYSVGIGQISSEVPQNLSASRPQDRQFILSSKKLLLSDSGFYLCAWWVGGAPGYTFGSGTRLTVV.

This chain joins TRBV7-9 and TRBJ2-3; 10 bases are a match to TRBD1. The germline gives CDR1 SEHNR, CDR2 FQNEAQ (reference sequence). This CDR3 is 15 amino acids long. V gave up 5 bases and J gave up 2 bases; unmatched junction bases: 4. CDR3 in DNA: TGTGCCAGCAGCGGGGGACAGGGGCCCACAGATACGCAGTATTTT. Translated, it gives CASSGGQGPTDTQYF. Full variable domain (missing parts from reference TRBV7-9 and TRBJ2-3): DTGVSQNPRHKITKRGQNVTFRCDPISEHNRLYWYRQTLGQGPEFLTYFQNEAQLEKSRLLSDRFSAERPKGSFSTLEIQRTEQGDSAMYLCASSGGQGPTDTQYFGPGTRLTVL.

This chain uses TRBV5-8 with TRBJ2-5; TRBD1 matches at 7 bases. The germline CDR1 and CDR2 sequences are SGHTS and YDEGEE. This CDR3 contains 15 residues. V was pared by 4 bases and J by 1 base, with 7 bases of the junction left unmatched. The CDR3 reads CASSISGQIQETQYF. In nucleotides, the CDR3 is TGTGCCAGCAGCATATCGGGACAGATCCAAGAGACCCAGTACTTC. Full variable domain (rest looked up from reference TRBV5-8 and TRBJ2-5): EAGVTQSPTHLIKTRGQQATLRCSPISGHTSVYWYQQALGLGLQFLLWYDEGEERNRGNFPPRFSGRQFPNYSSELNVNALELEDSALYLCASSISGQIQETQYFGPGTRLLVL.

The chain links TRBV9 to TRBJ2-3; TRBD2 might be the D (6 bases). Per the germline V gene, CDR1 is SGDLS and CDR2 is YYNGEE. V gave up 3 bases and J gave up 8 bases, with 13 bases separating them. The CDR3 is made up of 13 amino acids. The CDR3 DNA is TGTGCCAGCAGCGGCCGGGGGTTTAGTACGCAGTATTTT. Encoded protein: CASSGRGFSTQYF.

The CDR3 bases are TGTGCCAGCAGCCCGGGACAGGGGGAGTTATACGAGCAGTACTTC. Translation: CASSPGQGELYEQYF. The chain couples TRBV5-6 to TRBJ2-7, with TRBD1 identical over 11 bases. CDR1 is SGHDT, CDR2 YYEEEE, per germline. Trimming cost V 4 bases and J 4 bases; bases outside gene matches: 7. The CDR3 has 15 amino acids.

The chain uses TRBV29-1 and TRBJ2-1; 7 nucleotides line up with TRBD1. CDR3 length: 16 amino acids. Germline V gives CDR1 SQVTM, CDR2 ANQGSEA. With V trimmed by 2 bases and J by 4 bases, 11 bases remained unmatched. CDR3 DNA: TGCAGCGTTGAAATAGGGGGCACACGGATATACAATGAGCAGTTCTTC. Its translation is CSVEIGGTRIYNEQFF.

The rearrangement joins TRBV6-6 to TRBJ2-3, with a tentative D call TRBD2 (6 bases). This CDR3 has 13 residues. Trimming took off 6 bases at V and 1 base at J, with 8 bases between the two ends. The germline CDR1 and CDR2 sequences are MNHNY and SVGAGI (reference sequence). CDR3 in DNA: TGTGCCAGCAGAACGGGGGGCACAGATACGCAGTATTTT. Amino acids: CASRTGGTDTQYF.

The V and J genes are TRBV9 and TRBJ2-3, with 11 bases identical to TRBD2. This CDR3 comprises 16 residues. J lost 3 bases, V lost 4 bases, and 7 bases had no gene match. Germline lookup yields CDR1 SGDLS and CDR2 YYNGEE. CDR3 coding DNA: TGTGCCAGCAGCCATAGCGGGGGGGGCATGACAGATACGCAGTATTTT. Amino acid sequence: CASSHSGGGMTDTQYF.

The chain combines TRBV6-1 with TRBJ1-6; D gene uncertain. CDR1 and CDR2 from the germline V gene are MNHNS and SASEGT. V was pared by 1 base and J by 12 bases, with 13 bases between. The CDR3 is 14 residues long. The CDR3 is CASSEEVGPEPLHF. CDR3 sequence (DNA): TGTGCCAGCAGTGAAGAAGTGGGCCCGGAACCCCTCCACTTT.

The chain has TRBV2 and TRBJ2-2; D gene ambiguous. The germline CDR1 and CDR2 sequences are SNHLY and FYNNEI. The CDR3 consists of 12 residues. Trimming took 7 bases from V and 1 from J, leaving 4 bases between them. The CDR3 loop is CASIRNTGELFF. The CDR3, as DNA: TGTGCCAGCATTAGGAACACCGGGGAGCTGTTTTTT.

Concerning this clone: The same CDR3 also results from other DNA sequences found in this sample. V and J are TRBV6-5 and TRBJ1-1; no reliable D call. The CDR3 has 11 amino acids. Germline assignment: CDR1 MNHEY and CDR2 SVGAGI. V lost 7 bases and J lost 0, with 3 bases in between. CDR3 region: CASILNTEAFF. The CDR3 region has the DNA TGTGCCAGCATCTTGAACACTGAAGCTTTCTTT.

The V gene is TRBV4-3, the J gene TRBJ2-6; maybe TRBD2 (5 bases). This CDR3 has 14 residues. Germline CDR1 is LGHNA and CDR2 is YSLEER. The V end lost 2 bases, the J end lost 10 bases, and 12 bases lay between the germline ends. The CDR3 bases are TGCGCCAGCAGCCAAAGCGGCGGCCCGAACGTCCTGACTTTC. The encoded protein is CASSQSGGPNVLTF.

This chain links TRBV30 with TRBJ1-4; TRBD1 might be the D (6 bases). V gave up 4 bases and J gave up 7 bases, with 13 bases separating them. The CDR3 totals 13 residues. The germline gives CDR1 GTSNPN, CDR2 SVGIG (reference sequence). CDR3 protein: CAWNREGGEKLFF. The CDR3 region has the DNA TGTGCCTGGAATCGGGAGGGGGGTGAAAAACTGTTTTTT.

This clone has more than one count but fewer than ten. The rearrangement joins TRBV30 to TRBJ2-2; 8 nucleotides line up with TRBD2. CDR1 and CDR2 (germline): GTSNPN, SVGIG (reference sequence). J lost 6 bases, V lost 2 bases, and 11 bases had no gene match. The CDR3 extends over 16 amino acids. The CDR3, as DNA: TGTGCCTGGAGTTGGGGGTTGCGGGGGGTTCCCGGGGAGCTGTTTTTT. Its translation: CAWSWGLRGVPGELFF.

CDR3 in DNA: TGCGCCAGCCCCCTTACGGGGACAGACGTAGAAGCTTTCTTT. It translates to CASPLTGTDVEAFF. The chain uses TRBV5-1 and TRBJ1-1, with TRBD1 matching over 7 bases. CDR3 length: 14 residues. The V gene end was trimmed by 7 bases and the J gene end by 8 bases; junction bases not matched to a gene: 14. Germline V lookup: CDR1 SGHRS, CDR2 YFSETQ.

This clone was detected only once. The CDR3 DNA sequence: TGTGCCAGCAGTTTGACAGGTCTCACGGTGACTGAAGCTTTCTTT. Protein product: CASSLTGLTVTEAFF. This sequence joins TRBV27 and TRBJ1-1; maybe TRBD1 (6 bases). Trimming took 3 bases from V and 5 from J, leaving 16 bases between them. From germline, CDR1 is MNHEY and CDR2 SMNVEV (reference sequence). The CDR3 is 15 amino acids.

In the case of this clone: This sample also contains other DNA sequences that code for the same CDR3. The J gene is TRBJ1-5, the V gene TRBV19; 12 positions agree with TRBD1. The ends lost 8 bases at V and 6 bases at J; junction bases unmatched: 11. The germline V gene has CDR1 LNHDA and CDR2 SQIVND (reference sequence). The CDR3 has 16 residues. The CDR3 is CASEWRGTGGGQPQHF. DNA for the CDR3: TGTGCCAGTGAGTGGAGAGGGACAGGGGGCGGTCAGCCCCAGCATTTT.

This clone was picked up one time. The CDR3 bases are TGTGCCAGTAGTTCCGGGGGGGCCGGCGAGCAGTACTTC. Translating it yields CASSSGGAGEQYF. The rearrangement joins TRBV19 to TRBJ2-7, with 8 bases that match TRBD2. Germline V lookup: CDR1 LNHDA, CDR2 SQIVND (reference sequence). The CDR3 consists of 13 residues. The V segment lost 5 bases and the J segment 6 bases; nucleotides outside the gene matches: 6.

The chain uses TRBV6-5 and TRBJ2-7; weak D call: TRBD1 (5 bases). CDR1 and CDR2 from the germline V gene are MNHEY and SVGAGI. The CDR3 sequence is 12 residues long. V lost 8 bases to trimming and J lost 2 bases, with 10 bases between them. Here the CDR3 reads CASQGPAYEQYF. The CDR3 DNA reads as TGTGCCAGCCAGGGTCCAGCCTACGAGCAGTACTTC.